Sequencing of this T cell receptor beta chain was carried out in a study of shared clonotypes between healthy human individuals. Study background: CD4 naive and memory got three plates each, CD8 naive two, CD8 memory one.

Genomic DNA (from each subset) was split evenly across several immunoSEQ plates. Only in-frame clones appear in the TCRdb table, and some are missing; sequencing was by immunoSEQ multiplex PCR. The data show approximately 2.3 million clones, with over 85% seen just once and around 0.4% held by the top ten. The CDR3 is 19 residues long. In germline, CDR1 is MGHRA, CDR2 YSYEKL. V shed 0 bases, J shed 0 bases, and the junction held 12 bases outside the gene matches. The receptor's source is a man aged 18 to 29 in good health. Some clones in this sample may be carry-over from other donors' samples. The J gene is TRBJ2-3, the V gene TRBV4-1; 7 bases align to TRBD2. The specimen was naive CD4+ T cells from PBMCs. Subset of the sample: CD45RA+ positively selected. In nucleotides, the CDR3 is TGCGCCAGCAGCCAAGAAGGCTTCTCCTTCGGGAGGAGCACAGATACGCAGTATTTT. This sequence encodes CASSQEGFSFGRSTDTQYF.